This passage covers 2 T cell receptor beta chains from one sample sequenced in a study of blood T cell repertoires in COVID-19. Clones were read by immunoSEQ multiplex PCR, and TCRdb kept only the in-frame ones, dropping some. The table has more than 65,000 clones, 83% seen once. The sample was peripheral blood. All receptors come from a man aged 25 to 40 with COVID-19, enrolled during active disease.

This sequence joins TRBV10-3 and TRBJ2-5, with D maybe TRBD1 (7 bases). Germline CDR1 reads ENHRY; CDR2 reads SYGVKD. The CDR3 length is 15 residues. Trimming took 9 bases from V and 7 from J, leaving 24 bases between them. The CDR3 DNA reads as TGTGCCATTACCCGGGGGACAGACCGAGGCGGGACCCAGTACTTC. Translating it yields CAITRGTDRGGTQYF.

J is TRBJ2-2 and V is TRBV7-2; D gene ambiguous. The V end was cut by 1 base, the J end by 6 bases, with 9 bases between. The CDR3 is 14 residues long. Per germline, CDR1 SGHTA and CDR2 FQGNSA. The CDR3 sequence: CASSLGRFAGELFF. DNA for the CDR3: TGTGCCAGCAGCTTAGGCAGATTCGCCGGGGAGCTGTTTTTT.